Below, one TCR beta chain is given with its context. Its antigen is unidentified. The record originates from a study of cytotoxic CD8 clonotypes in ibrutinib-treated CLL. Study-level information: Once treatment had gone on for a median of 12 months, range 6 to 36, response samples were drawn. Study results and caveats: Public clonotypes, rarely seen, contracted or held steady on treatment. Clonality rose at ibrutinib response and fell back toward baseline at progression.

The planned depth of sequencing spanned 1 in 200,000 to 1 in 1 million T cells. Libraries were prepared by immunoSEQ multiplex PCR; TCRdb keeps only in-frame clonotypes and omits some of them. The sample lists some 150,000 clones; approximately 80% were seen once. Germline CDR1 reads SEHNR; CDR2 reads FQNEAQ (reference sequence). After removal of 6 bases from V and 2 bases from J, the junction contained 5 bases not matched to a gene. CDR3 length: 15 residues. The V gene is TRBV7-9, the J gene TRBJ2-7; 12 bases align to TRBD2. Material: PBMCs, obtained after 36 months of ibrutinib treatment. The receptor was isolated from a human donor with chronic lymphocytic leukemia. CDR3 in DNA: TGTGCCAGCAGTCAGACTAGCGGGGGTCCCTACGAGCAGTACTTC. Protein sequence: CASSQTSGGPYEQYF.